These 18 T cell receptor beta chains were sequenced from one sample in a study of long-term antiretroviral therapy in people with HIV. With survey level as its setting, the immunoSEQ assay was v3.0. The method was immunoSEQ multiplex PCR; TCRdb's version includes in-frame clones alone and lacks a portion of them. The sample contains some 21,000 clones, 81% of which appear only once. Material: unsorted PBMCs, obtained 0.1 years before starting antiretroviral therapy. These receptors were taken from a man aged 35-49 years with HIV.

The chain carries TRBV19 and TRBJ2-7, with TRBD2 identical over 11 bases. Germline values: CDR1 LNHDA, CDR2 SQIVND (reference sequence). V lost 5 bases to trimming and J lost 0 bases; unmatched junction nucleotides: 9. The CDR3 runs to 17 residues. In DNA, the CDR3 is TGTGCCAGTAGTTCGCCCGGGACTAGCGGTTACTCCTACGAGCAGTACTTC. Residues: CASSSPGTSGYSYEQYF.

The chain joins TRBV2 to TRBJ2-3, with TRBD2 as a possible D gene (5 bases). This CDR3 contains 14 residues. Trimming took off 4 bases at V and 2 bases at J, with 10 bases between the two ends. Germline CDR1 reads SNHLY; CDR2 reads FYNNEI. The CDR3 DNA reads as TGTGCCAGCAGTGTAGGACTCGACACAGATACGCAGTATTTT. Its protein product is CASSVGLDTDTQYF.

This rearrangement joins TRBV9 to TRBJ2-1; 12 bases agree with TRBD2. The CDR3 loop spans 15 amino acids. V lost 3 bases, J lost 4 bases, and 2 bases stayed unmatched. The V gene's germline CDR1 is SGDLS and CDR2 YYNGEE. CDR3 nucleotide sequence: TGTGCCAGCAGCGCCGGGACTAGCGGGTACAATGAGCAGTTCTTC. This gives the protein CASSAGTSGYNEQFF.

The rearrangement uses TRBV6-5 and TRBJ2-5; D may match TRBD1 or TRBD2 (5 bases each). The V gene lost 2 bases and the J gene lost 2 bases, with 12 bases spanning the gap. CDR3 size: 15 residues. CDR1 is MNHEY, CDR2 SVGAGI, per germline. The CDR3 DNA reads TGTGCCAGCAGTTACGACGGGACCCCTCAAGAGACCCAGTACTTC. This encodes CASSYDGTPQETQYF.

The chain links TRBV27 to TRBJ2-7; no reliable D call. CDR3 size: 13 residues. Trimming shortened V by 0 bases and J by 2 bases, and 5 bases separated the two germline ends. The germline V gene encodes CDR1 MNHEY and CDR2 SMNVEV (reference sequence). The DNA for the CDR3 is TGTGCCAGCAGTTTATCGGACCCCTACGAGCAGTACTTC. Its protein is CASSLSDPYEQYF.

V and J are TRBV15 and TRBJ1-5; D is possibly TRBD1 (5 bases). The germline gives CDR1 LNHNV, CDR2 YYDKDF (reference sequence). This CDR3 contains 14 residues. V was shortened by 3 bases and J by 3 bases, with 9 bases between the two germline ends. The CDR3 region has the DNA TGTGCCACCAGCAGGGACGGGACCAATCAGCCCCAGCATTTT. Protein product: CATSRDGTNQPQHF.

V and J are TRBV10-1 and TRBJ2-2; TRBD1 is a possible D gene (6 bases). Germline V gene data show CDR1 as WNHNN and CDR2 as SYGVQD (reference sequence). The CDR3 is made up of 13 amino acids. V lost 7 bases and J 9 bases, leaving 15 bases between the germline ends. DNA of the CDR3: TGCGCCAGCAATCAACAGGGAAAGCGGGAGCTGTTTTTT. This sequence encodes CASNQQGKRELFF.

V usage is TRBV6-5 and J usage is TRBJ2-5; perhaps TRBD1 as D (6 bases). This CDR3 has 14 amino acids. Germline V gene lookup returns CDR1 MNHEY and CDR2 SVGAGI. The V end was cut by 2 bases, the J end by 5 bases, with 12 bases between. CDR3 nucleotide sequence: TGTGCCAGCAGTTACGACGAGGGGGTGGAGACCCAGTACTTC. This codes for CASSYDEGVETQYF.

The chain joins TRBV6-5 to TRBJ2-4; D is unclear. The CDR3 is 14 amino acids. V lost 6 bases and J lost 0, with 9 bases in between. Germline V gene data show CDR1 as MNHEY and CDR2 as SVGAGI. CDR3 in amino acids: CASRPDGAKNIQYF. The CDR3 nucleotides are TGTGCCAGCAGGCCCGATGGAGCCAAAAACATTCAGTACTTC.

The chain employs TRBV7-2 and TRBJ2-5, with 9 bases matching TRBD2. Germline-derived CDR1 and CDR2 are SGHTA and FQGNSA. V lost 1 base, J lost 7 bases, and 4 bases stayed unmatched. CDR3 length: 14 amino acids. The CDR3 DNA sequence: TGTGCCAGCAGCTTAGGCGGGGGGGTGGGGACCCAGTACTTC. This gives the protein CASSLGGGVGTQYF.

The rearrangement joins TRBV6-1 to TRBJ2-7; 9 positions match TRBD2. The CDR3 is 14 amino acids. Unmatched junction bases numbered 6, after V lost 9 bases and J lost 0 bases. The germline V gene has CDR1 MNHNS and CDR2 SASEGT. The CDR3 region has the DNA TGTGCCAGTAAGAGGACTAGCGCCTCCTACGAGCAGTACTTC. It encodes CASKRTSASYEQYF.

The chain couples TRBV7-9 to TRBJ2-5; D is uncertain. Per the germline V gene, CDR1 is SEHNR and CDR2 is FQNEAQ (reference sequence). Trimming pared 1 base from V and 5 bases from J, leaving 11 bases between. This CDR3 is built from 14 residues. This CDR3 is CASSLGGSAETQYF. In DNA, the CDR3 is TGTGCCAGCAGCTTAGGGGGTAGTGCCGAGACCCAGTACTTC.

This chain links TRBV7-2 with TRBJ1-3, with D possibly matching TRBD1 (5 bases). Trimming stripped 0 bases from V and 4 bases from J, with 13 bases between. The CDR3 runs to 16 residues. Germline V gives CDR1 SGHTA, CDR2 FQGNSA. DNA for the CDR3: TGTGCCAGCAGCTTAGCTGTAGGGGAAACAGGAAACACCATATATTTT. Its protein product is CASSLAVGETGNTIYF. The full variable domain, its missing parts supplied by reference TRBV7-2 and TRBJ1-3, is GAGVSQSPSNKVTEKGKDVELRCDPISGHTALYWYRQSLGQGLEFLIYFQGNSAPDKSGLPSDRFSAERTGGSVSTLTIQRTQQEDSAVYLCASSLAVGETGNTIYFGEGSWLTVV.

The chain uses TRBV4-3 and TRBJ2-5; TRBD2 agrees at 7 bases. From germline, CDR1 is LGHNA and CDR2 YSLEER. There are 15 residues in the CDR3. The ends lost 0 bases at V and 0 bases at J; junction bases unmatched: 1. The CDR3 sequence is CASSQDGGYQETQYF. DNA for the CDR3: TGCGCCAGCAGCCAAGACGGGGGGTACCAAGAGACCCAGTACTTC.

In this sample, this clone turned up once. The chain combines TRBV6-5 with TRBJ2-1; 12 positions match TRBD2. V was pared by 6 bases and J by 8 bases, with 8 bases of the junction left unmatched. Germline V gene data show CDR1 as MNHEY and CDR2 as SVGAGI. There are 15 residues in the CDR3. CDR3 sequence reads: CASSHLAGGLDEQFF. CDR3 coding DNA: TGTGCCAGCAGCCACCTAGCGGGAGGGCTAGATGAGCAGTTCTTC.

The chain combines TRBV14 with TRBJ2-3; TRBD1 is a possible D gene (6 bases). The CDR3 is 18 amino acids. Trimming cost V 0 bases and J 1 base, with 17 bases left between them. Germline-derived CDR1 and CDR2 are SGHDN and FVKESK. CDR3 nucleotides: TGTGCCAGCAGCCAAGAGAGATCGGCAGGGGTCGGCACAGATACGCAGTATTTT. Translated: CASSQERSAGVGTDTQYF.

Here the CDR3 reads CASSLTFSNQPQHF. For the CDR3, the DNA is TGTGCCAGCAGTTTAACTTTCAGCAATCAGCCCCAGCATTTT. V gene TRBV27 combines with J gene TRBJ1-5; D gene uncertain. V gave up 2 bases and J gave up 1 base, with 6 bases separating them. CDR3 length: 14 amino acids. CDR1 and CDR2 (germline): MNHEY, SMNVEV (reference sequence).

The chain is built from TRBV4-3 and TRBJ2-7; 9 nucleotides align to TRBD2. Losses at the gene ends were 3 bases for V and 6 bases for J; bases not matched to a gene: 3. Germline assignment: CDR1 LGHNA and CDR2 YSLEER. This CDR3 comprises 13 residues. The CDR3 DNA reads TGCGCCAGCAGCCACATTAGCGGGAGCGAGCAGTACTTC. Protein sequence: CASSHISGSEQYF.